The present entry profiles one T cell receptor beta chain with its context. This record comes from a study of multiple sclerosis patients with progressive multifocal leukoencephalopathy. Study as a whole: The control group, sampled over time, had multiple sclerosis, received natalizumab and did not develop PML.

The repertoire was sequenced with immunoSEQ multiplex PCR; TCRdb's copy has only in-frame clones and lacks some. This table has about 28,000 clones, 88% appearing once. Germline CDR1 reads GTSNPN; CDR2 reads SVGIG (reference sequence). The V and J ends lost 1 base and 4 bases, in that order; junction bases with no gene match: 7. This CDR3 contains 14 residues. Time point noted: before natalizumab initiation. The rearrangement joins TRBV30 to TRBJ2-7; 7 positions agree with TRBD1. The sequenced sample was PBMCs. The TCR originated in a human donor with multiple sclerosis. CDR3 loop: CAWSAGTEGYEQYF. As DNA, the CDR3 is TGTGCCTGGAGTGCCGGGACAGAGGGTTACGAGCAGTACTTC.